This T cell receptor (beta chain) was observed in a study of blood T cell repertoires in COVID-19. The germline CDR1 and CDR2 sequences are SNHLY and FYNNEI. This CDR3 comprises 19 residues. The V segment lost 4 bases and the J segment 1 base; nucleotides outside the gene matches: 15. Some clones are missing from TCRdb's copy, which holds only in-frame ones; the method was immunoSEQ multiplex PCR. Of 130,000 to 150,000 clones in the sample, about four fifths were seen once. Input material: peripheral blood. The origin of this receptor is a human donor in a cohort sampled during active COVID-19. The chain recombines TRBV2 with TRBJ2-1; 8 bases are a match to TRBD2. The CDR3 reads CASSGVQNRAGESYNEQFF. The CDR3 DNA sequence: TGTGCCAGCAGTGGTGTACAGAACCGAGCGGGAGAGTCCTACAATGAGCAGTTCTTC.